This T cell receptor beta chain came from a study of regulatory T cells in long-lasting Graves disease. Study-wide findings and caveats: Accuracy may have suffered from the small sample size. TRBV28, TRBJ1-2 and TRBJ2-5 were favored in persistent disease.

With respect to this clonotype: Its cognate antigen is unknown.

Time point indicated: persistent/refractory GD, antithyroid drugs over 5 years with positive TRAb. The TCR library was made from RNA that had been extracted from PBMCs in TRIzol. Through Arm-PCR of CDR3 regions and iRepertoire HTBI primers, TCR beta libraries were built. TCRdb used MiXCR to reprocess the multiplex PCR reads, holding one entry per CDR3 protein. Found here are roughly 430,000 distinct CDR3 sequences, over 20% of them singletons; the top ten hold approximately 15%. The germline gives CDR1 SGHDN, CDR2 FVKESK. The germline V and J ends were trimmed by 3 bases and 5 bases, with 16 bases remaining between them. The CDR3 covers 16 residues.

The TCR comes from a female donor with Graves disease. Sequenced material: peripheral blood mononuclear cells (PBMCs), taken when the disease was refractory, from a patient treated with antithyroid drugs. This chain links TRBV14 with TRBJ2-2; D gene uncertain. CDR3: CASSQSLTPGTGELFF. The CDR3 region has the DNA TGTGCCAGCAGCCAGTCCTTGACTCCTGGAACCGGGGAGCTGTTTTTT.